Below, 15 T cell receptor beta chains from the same sample are listed, as sequenced in a study of low-dose radiotherapy and immunotherapy resistance in tumors. Time point indicated: after trial treatment. This sample's treatment: LDRT plus nivolumab, ipilimumab, low-dose cyclophosphamide and aspirin (RACIN trial). With TRAV- and TRBV-specific primers, first-strand cDNA was made, covering the alpha and beta chains. Using a constant-region primer together with a V-primer adapter, TCRs were subjected to around 20 PCR cycles of amplification. TCRdb reprocessed the reads via MiXCR and lists one record per CDR3 protein. Of around 80,000 distinct CDR3 sequences listed, around 17% are singletons. The source material was PBMCs, sampled after low-dose radiotherapy plus immunotherapy. Source of these receptors: a male donor with prostate cancer.

The J gene is TRBJ2-2, the V gene TRBV4-1; TRBD1 might be the D (6 bases). Trimming stripped 1 base from V and 4 bases from J, with 16 bases between. The CDR3 contains 17 residues. CDR1 and CDR2 (germline): MGHRA, YSYEKL. The CDR3 DNA reads TGCGCCAGCAGCCAAGGGACACAGGGTCGAGTCACCGGGGAGCTGTTTTTT. Translating it yields CASSQGTQGRVTGELFF.

Many counts were recorded for this clonotype. DNA for the CDR3: TGTGCCAGCAGCTTAGGACTAGCGGGATATGCCGGGGAGCTGTTTTTT. Protein: CASSLGLAGYAGELFF. The gene calls are TRBV11-3 and TRBJ2-2; 11 bases are shared with TRBD2. The CDR3 is 16 amino acids. Losses at the gene ends were 1 base for V and 6 bases for J; bases not matched to a gene: 4. Germline V gene data show CDR1 as SGHNT and CDR2 as YENEEA.

The chain joins TRBV2 to TRBJ2-5; TRBD2 is a possible D gene (6 bases). The V end was cut by 6 bases, the J end by 5 bases, with 13 bases between. The CDR3 loop spans 13 amino acids. In germline, CDR1 is SNHLY, CDR2 FYNNEI. This CDR3 reads CASRAPGAETQYF. CDR3 bases: TGTGCCAGCAGGGCCCCGGGAGCGGAGACCCAGTACTTC.

Ten or more counts support this clonotype. The J gene is TRBJ1-1, the V gene TRBV25-1; TRBD1 agrees at 9 bases. The germline V gene encodes CDR1 MGHDK and CDR2 SYGVNS. V lost 7 bases, J lost 4 bases, and 7 bases stayed unmatched. The CDR3 totals 14 residues. CDR3 sequence: CASKRQGVGTEAFF. The CDR3 DNA reads TGTGCCAGCAAGAGACAGGGGGTAGGCACTGAAGCTTTCTTT.

This clonotype was seen at least ten times. The chain recombines TRBV3-1 with TRBJ2-7, with D maybe TRBD2 (7 bases). The germline V gene has CDR1 LGHDT and CDR2 YNNKEL (reference sequence). V lost 6 bases, J lost 7 bases, and 16 bases lay in between. The CDR3 sequence is 13 residues long. In nucleotides, the CDR3 is TGTGCCAGCAGTGCGGGGGCCCCTTGGGAGCAGTACTTC. Translating it yields CASSAGAPWEQYF.

This clonotype was seen ten or more times. This rearrangement joins TRBV28 to TRBJ2-7; D might be TRBD1 or TRBD2, each matching 5 bases. Germline-derived CDR1 and CDR2 are MDHEN and SYDVKM. Trimming left V 5 bases short and J 7 bases short, with 21 bases between. The CDR3 has 15 residues. The DNA of the CDR3 is TGTGCCAGCAGTCCCCCCCGGGGAGCCTGGGGGGAGCAGTACTTC. Amino acid sequence: CASSPPRGAWGEQYF.

This clonotype was detected many times. CDR3 residues: CAWSVSGYEAFF. The CDR3 bases are TGTGCCTGGAGTGTGAGCGGGTATGAAGCTTTCTTT. The chain couples TRBV30 to TRBJ1-1, with D unclear. Trimming cost V 0 bases and J 7 bases, with 9 bases left between them. The CDR3 extends over 12 amino acids. Germline V lookup: CDR1 GTSNPN, CDR2 SVGIG (reference sequence).

The V and J genes are TRBV14 and TRBJ2-5; 8 bases agree with TRBD1. The trim removed 1 base at V and 5 bases at J, leaving 6 bases unmatched. CDR1 and CDR2 (germline): SGHDN, FVKESK. The CDR3 is 15 residues long. The CDR3 spells CASSQVAGGLETQYF. The CDR3 DNA sequence: TGTGCCAGCAGCCAAGTGGCAGGGGGCTTGGAGACCCAGTACTTC.

This clonotype has only a few counts. This chain joins TRBV5-6 and TRBJ2-4, with TRBD2 matching 9 bases. The CDR3 is made up of 15 amino acids. CDR1 is SGHDT, CDR2 YYEEEE, per germline. V lost 2 bases and J lost 6; bases outside the gene matches: 6. As DNA, the CDR3 is TGTGCCAGCAGCTTTTTAGCGGGAGACGTAAACATTCAGTACTTC. Translation: CASSFLAGDVNIQYF.

Ten or more counts support this clonotype. The chain recombines TRBV19 with TRBJ2-2, with TRBD1 matching 7 bases. The CDR3 sequence is 15 residues long. V was pared by 3 bases and J by 2 bases, with 3 bases of the junction left unmatched. Per the germline V gene, CDR1 is LNHDA and CDR2 is SQIVND (reference sequence). As DNA, the CDR3 is TGTGCCAGTAGTATGGGGGACAGAAACACCGGGGAGCTGTTTTTT. Its translation: CASSMGDRNTGELFF.

This clonotype was seen many times. V is TRBV3-1 and J is TRBJ2-3; TRBD2 agrees at 8 bases. CDR1 and CDR2 (germline): LGHDT, YNNKEL (reference sequence). The V and J ends lost 3 bases and 8 bases, in that order; junction bases with no gene match: 7. This CDR3 has 14 residues. Here the CDR3 reads CASSQSGSAATQYF. CDR3 nucleotide sequence: TGTGCCAGCAGCCAGAGCGGGAGCGCGGCTACGCAGTATTTT.

The chain recombines TRBV3-1 with TRBJ1-4; D is undetermined. The CDR3 is made up of 12 amino acids. The germline V gene encodes CDR1 LGHDT and CDR2 YNNKEL (reference sequence). Deletions cut 5 bases from V and 8 bases from J, with 9 bases between. The CDR3 loop is CASSVLHEKLFF. The CDR3 region has the DNA TGTGCCAGCAGCGTCTTACACGAAAAACTGTTTTTT.

This clonotype appeared many times. The chain combines TRBV20-1 with TRBJ2-5; the match to TRBD1 covers 12 bases. The CDR3 covers 16 residues. V shed 6 bases and J 2 bases; nucleotides not matched to a gene: 10. Germline lookup yields CDR1 DFQATT and CDR2 SNEGSKA (reference sequence). The CDR3 coding sequence is TGCAGTGCCGATGGGTCGGGACAGGGGGCTCAAGAGACCCAGTACTTC. It specifies CSADGSGQGAQETQYF.

This clonotype was observed many times. The gene calls are TRBV24-1 and TRBJ2-2; D ambiguous. This CDR3 has 13 amino acids. V was clipped by 6 bases and J by 0 bases, with 4 bases between them. In germline, CDR1 is KGHDR, CDR2 SFDVKD. CDR3 nucleotides: TGTGCCACCAGTCCCCCGAACACCGGGGAGCTGTTTTTT. Encoded protein: CATSPPNTGELFF.

The gene calls are TRBV7-2 and TRBJ2-3, with 7 bases that match TRBD2. The CDR3 loop spans 13 amino acids. The V and J ends lost 5 bases and 8 bases, in that order; junction bases with no gene match: 7. Per germline, CDR1 SGHTA and CDR2 FQGNSA. The CDR3 DNA is TGTGCCAGCAGCGCAACCTCTAGCGGTACGCAGTATTTT. Protein sequence: CASSATSSGTQYF.